The 25 T cell receptor beta chains given below trace back to one sample, sequenced in a study of Tregs in tolerant kidney transplant recipients. Only in-frame clones appear in the TCRdb table, and some are missing; sequencing was by immunoSEQ multiplex PCR. The data show hundreds of thousands of clones, roughly 84% seen once. Sequenced input: CD4+ T cells from blood. The origin of the receptors is a human donor in good health.

The V and J genes are TRBV18 and TRBJ1-2, with TRBD1 matching over 9 bases. Germline V gives CDR1 KGHSH, CDR2 LQKENI. This CDR3 region has 15 residues. The V and J ends lost 6 bases and 2 bases, in that order; junction bases with no gene match: 7. CDR3 region: CASSPGTGINYGYTF. CDR3 sequence (DNA): TGTGCCAGCTCCCCGGGGACAGGGATCAACTATGGCTACACCTTC.

The chain combines TRBV6-6 with TRBJ2-7, with D possibly being TRBD2 (5 bases). V was shortened by 8 bases and J by 2 bases, with 13 bases between the two germline ends. CDR1 and CDR2 from the germline V gene are MNHNY and SVGAGI (reference sequence). The CDR3 has 13 amino acids. The CDR3 nucleotides read TGTGCCAGCGAGAAGGGAGTTCCCTACGAGCAGTACTTC. Translated, it gives CASEKGVPYEQYF.

The genes are TRBV18 and TRBJ1-1; possibly TRBD1 for D (6 bases). The CDR3 consists of 15 residues. Germline V gene data show CDR1 as KGHSH and CDR2 as LQKENI. V gave up 2 bases and J gave up 3 bases, with 13 bases separating them. The CDR3 protein is CASSPGQNVYTEAFF. The CDR3 DNA is TGTGCCAGCTCACCAGGACAGAATGTTTACACTGAAGCTTTCTTT.

The V call is TRBV19, the J call TRBJ2-5; D unclear. The V end lost 3 bases, the J end lost 4 bases, and 6 bases lay between the germline ends. The CDR3 length is 12 residues. CDR1 and CDR2 from the germline V gene are LNHDA and SQIVND (reference sequence). This CDR3 is CASSIPTETQYF. The CDR3 region has the DNA TGTGCCAGTAGTATCCCGACAGAGACCCAGTACTTC.

The genes are TRBV5-4 and TRBJ2-7; 12 bases agree with TRBD2. CDR1 SGHNT and CDR2 YYREEE come from the germline V gene (reference sequence). The ends lost 5 bases at V and 4 bases at J; junction bases unmatched: 7. The CDR3 loop spans 15 amino acids. The CDR3 DNA follows: TGTGCCAGCAGTCGTGGGACTAGCGGGTTATACGAGCAGTACTTC. Translated: CASSRGTSGLYEQYF.

J is TRBJ2-3 and V is TRBV7-6; possible D gene TRBD1, 5 bases. V lost 5 bases and J 0 bases, leaving 12 bases between the germline ends. The CDR3 is made up of 15 amino acids. Germline CDR1 is SGHVS and CDR2 is FNYEAQ. CDR3: CASSPSGHSTDTQYF. The CDR3 DNA sequence: TGTGCCAGCAGCCCCTCAGGACATAGCACAGATACGCAGTATTTT.

This sequence joins TRBV5-1 and TRBJ2-7, with 15 nucleotides matching TRBD2. After removal of 0 bases from V and 11 bases from J, the junction contained 6 bases not matched to a gene. The CDR3 sequence is 15 residues long. Germline CDR1 and CDR2: SGHRS and YFSETQ. The CDR3: CASSLDGLAGGKEYF. CDR3 bases: TGCGCCAGCAGCTTGGATGGACTAGCGGGAGGGAAAGAGTACTTC.

This clone has just one count. This chain links TRBV25-1 with TRBJ2-5, with TRBD2 matching over 11 bases. The CDR3 is 15 residues long. The germline CDR1 and CDR2 sequences are MGHDK and SYGVNS. V shed 5 bases, J shed 2 bases, and the junction held 4 bases outside the gene matches. Here the CDR3 DNA reads TGTGCCAGCAGTCGGACTAGCGGGCGTCAAGAGACCCAGTACTTC. Protein: CASSRTSGRQETQYF.

This chain links TRBV19 with TRBJ1-5; the D is unclear. The CDR3 extends over 13 amino acids. The germline V gene encodes CDR1 LNHDA and CDR2 SQIVND (reference sequence). V was clipped by 6 bases and J by 7 bases, with 13 bases between them. Written as DNA, the CDR3 is TGTGCCAGTAGCCGGGTGCTTGTGCAGCCCCAGCATTTT. It specifies CASSRVLVQPQHF.

The chain links TRBV19 to TRBJ2-1; D is ambiguous. CDR3 length equals 16 residues. Germline CDR1 LNHDA, CDR2 SQIVND (reference sequence). V was cut by 5 bases and J by 0 bases, with 14 bases left in between. CDR3 sequence reads: CASSAPYPSSYNEQFF. CDR3 DNA sequence: TGTGCCAGTAGTGCTCCCTATCCGAGCTCCTACAATGAGCAGTTCTTC.

The chain's CDR3 is CASTPPGTGKSPLHF. The CDR3 DNA is TGTGCCAGCACCCCCCCCGGGACAGGGAAGTCACCCCTCCACTTT. The genes are TRBV7-9 and TRBJ1-6; the match to TRBD1 covers 9 bases. J was trimmed by 10 bases and V by 7 bases; bases with no gene match: 11. This CDR3 is built from 15 residues. Germline CDR1 is SEHNR and CDR2 is FQNEAQ (reference sequence).

The rearrangement links TRBV5-6 to TRBJ1-2; 8 positions agree with TRBD1. V lost 2 bases, J lost 8 bases, and 11 bases stayed unmatched. The CDR3 is made up of 15 amino acids. CDR1 and CDR2 (germline): SGHDT, YYEEEE. In nucleotides, the CDR3 is TGTGCCAGCAGCTTCCTCGACAGGGGCGATGGGGGCTACACCTTC. This encodes CASSFLDRGDGGYTF. Drawing the rest from reference TRBV5-6 and TRBJ1-2, the complete variable domain is DAGVTQSPTHLIKTRGQQVTLRCSPKSGHDTVSWYQQALGQGPQFIFQYYEEEERQRGNFPDRFSGHQFPNYSSELNVNALLLGDSALYLCASSFLDRGDGGYTFGSGTRLTVV.

The J gene is TRBJ1-4, the V gene TRBV19, with D unclear. With 2 bases removed from V and 5 bases from J, the gap between germline ends came to 18 bases. The germline V gene has CDR1 LNHDA and CDR2 SQIVND (reference sequence). The CDR3 extends over 17 amino acids. The CDR3: CASSILVGRPTNEKLFF. The CDR3 region has the DNA TGTGCCAGTAGTATACTTGTGGGCCGGCCGACGAATGAAAAACTGTTTTTT. Complete variable domain (other parts from reference TRBV19 and TRBJ1-4): DGGITQSPKYLFRKEGQNVTLSCEQNLNHDAMYWYRQDPGQGLRLIYYSQIVNDFQKGDIAEGYSVSREKKESFPLTVTSAQKNPTAFYLCASSILVGRPTNEKLFFGSGTQLSVL.

The chain couples TRBV6-1 to TRBJ1-5, with a possible D match to TRBD1 (5 bases). CDR3 length: 15 residues. Germline V gene sequence: CDR1 MNHNS, CDR2 SASEGT. V lost 4 bases and J lost 3, with 13 bases in between. The CDR3 spells CASSVGVQANQPQHF. The CDR3, as DNA: TGTGCCAGCAGTGTGGGGGTTCAGGCCAATCAGCCCCAGCATTTT.

The rearrangement links TRBV6-1 to TRBJ2-7; tentative D call: TRBD2 (6 bases). CDR1 and CDR2 from the germline V gene are MNHNS and SASEGT. The length of the CDR3 is 15 residues. The V gene lost 7 bases and the J gene lost 3 bases, with 19 bases spanning the gap. CDR3 bases: TGTGCCAGCACCAAGTTGGGACGGCGGGGCTACGAGCAGTACTTC. Amino acid sequence: CASTKLGRRGYEQYF.

This chain joins TRBV7-9 and TRBJ1-4; possible D gene TRBD1, 5 bases. Trimming took off 5 bases at V and 6 bases at J, with 16 bases between the two ends. The CDR3 loop spans 15 amino acids. Per germline, CDR1 SEHNR and CDR2 FQNEAQ (reference sequence). This CDR3 reads CASSLVARGDEKLFF. The CDR3 DNA reads TGTGCCAGCAGCCTAGTCGCGCGGGGGGATGAAAAACTGTTTTTT.

The CDR3 protein is CASSTGTGGYEQYF. The CDR3 DNA reads as TGTGCCAGCAGCACTGGGACAGGGGGCTACGAGCAGTACTTC. This chain connects TRBV11-2 to TRBJ2-7, with 11 bases aligning to TRBD1. Germline trimming cut 5 bases from V and 3 bases from J; bases unmatched to any gene: 3. This CDR3 has 14 amino acids. The germline V gene has CDR1 SGHAT and CDR2 FQNNGV. Supplemented by reference TRBV11-2 and TRBJ2-7, the full variable domain reads EAGVAQSPRYKIIEKRQSVAFWCNPISGHATLYWYQQILGQGPKLLIQFQNNGVVDDSQLPKDRFSAERLKGVDSTLKIQPAKLEDSAVYLCASSTGTGGYEQYFGPGTRLTVT.

This chain uses TRBV12-5 with TRBJ2-2, with D unresolved. Per germline, CDR1 LGHNT and CDR2 FRNRAP. The CDR3 extends over 12 amino acids. V lost 4 bases, J lost 7 bases, and 7 bases lay in between. Here the CDR3 reads CASGSRSGELFF. As DNA, the CDR3 is TGTGCTAGTGGTTCACGAAGCGGGGAGCTGTTTTTT.

V is TRBV19 and J is TRBJ1-2; TRBD1 agrees at 11 bases. Germline trimming cut 5 bases from V and 5 bases from J; bases unmatched to any gene: 7. Germline loops: CDR1 LNHDA, CDR2 SQIVND (reference sequence). This CDR3 region has 15 residues. DNA of the CDR3: TGTGCCAGTAGTTTTATCCGGGACAGGGGGTATGGCTACACCTTC. Translated: CASSFIRDRGYGYTF.

The genes are TRBV7-3 and TRBJ2-5; no firm D call. This CDR3 region has 17 residues. Per the germline V gene, CDR1 is SGHTA and CDR2 is FQGTGA. The V end lost 1 base, the J end lost 1 base, and 16 bases lay between the germline ends. DNA for the CDR3: TGTGCCAGCAGCTTAAAGGTGCCGGGTATTAGCCAAGAGACCCAGTACTTC. Protein sequence: CASSLKVPGISQETQYF.

V gene TRBV19 combines with J gene TRBJ1-1; no firm D call. The CDR3 contains 14 residues. The ends were cut back, 3 bases at V and 1 base at J, with 9 bases in the middle. Per the germline V gene, CDR1 is LNHDA and CDR2 is SQIVND (reference sequence). CDR3 bases: TGTGCCAGTAGTATGGACGGTAGGAACACTGAAGCTTTCTTT. Its protein product is CASSMDGRNTEAFF.

This clone was counted between two and nine times. The V gene is TRBV21-1, the J gene TRBJ2-7; no DNA check was done on the table's D call, TRBD2. TRBV21-1 is flagged as a pseudogene. The CDR3 length is 16 residues. The chain's CDR3 is CASSNGLAGVPYEQYF. The DNA for the CDR3 is TGTGCCAGCAGCAACGGACTAGCGGGAGTACCCTACGAGCAGTACTTC.

This chain connects TRBV10-2 to TRBJ1-5, with 11 bases that match TRBD1. The germline gives CDR1 WSHSY, CDR2 SAAADI. V lost 8 bases and J lost 4; bases outside the gene matches: 4. This CDR3 spans 14 amino acids. CDR3: CASSGQGANQPQHF. The CDR3 region has the DNA TGCGCCAGCTCCGGACAGGGGGCTAATCAGCCCCAGCATTTT.

The gene calls are TRBV20-1 and TRBJ2-7; D is uncertain. CDR1 and CDR2 from the germline V gene are DFQATT and SNEGSKA (reference sequence). There are 11 residues in the CDR3. V lost 6 bases, J lost 4 bases, and 10 bases lay in between. As DNA, the CDR3 is TGCAGTGCCGAGACCGAGTACGAGCAGTACTTC. Translated, it gives CSAETEYEQYF.

This clone showed up just a few times. The chain is built from TRBV11-2 and TRBJ2-5; D may be TRBD1 (6 bases). The CDR3 has 11 residues. V was trimmed by 8 bases and J by 8 bases, leaving 12 bases between them. Germline CDR1 reads SGHAT; CDR2 reads FQNNGV. The chain's CDR3 is CASSYRATQYF. CDR3 sequence (DNA): TGTGCCAGCTCCTACAGGGCCACCCAGTACTTC. Variable domain in full (rest from reference TRBV11-2 and TRBJ2-5): EAGVAQSPRYKIIEKRQSVAFWCNPISGHATLYWYQQILGQGPKLLIQFQNNGVVDDSQLPKDRFSAERLKGVDSTLKIQPAKLEDSAVYLCASSYRATQYFGPGTRLLVL.